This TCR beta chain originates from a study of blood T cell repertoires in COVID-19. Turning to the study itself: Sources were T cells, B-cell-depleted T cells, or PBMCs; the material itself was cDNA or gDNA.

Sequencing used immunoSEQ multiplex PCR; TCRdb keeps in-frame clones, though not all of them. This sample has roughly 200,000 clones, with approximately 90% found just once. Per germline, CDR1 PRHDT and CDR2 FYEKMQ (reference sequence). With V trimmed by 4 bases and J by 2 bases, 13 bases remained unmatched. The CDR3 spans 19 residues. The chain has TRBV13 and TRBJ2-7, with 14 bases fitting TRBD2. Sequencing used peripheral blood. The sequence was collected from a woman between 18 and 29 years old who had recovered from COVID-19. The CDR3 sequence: CASSSLVGTSGSRAYEQYF. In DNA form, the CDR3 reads TGTGCCAGCAGCTCTTTAGTTGGGACTAGCGGGAGTCGGGCCTACGAGCAGTACTTC.